This T cell receptor beta chain was captured in a study of blood T cells in healthy people across ages. This clonotype was seen ten or more times. The authors ran a second PCR of about 6 to 11 cycles using a sample-barcoded 5' primer and a J-beta primer mix. MiXCR was run by TCRdb on the 5' RACE reads, yielding one entry per CDR3 protein. In the table there are 550,000 to 800,000 distinct CDR3 sequences, 21% of which are singletons. The ends were cut back, 6 bases at V and 2 bases at J, with 13 bases in the middle. This CDR3 is built from 14 residues. Germline values: CDR1 MDHEN, CDR2 SYDVKM. The V call is TRBV28, the J call TRBJ2-5, with D uncertain. Input material: blood. This clonotype originated in a man in his 70s in good health. DNA for the CDR3: TGTGCCAGCAGCCCCTTTGGGCGGCAAGAGACCCAGTACTTC. Translation gives CASSPFGRQETQYF.